This T cell receptor (beta chain) was profiled in a study of cytomegalovirus exposure and HLA in healthy donors. Across the whole study: An early data release held around 80 million unique TCRs from HLA-typed donors. Study-level points and caveats: Earlier analysis looked at TCR beta V segments, and most were productive about 87% or about 30% of the time. Reportedly, HLA-A and HLA-B alleles of most subjects were accurately predicted from TCR beta. One variant, a missense change in DCLRE1C, was linked in a later analysis to TCR beta V- and J-gene trimming.

Per germline, CDR1 SGHDT and CDR2 YYEEEE. With 4 bases clipped from V and 2 bases from J, the junction kept 7 bases outside the gene matches. The CDR3 has 15 residues. To note about this clone: Its antigen is currently unknown.

This PCR relied on a set of 60 Vbeta primers and 13 Jbeta primers. Clones were read by immunoSEQ multiplex PCR, and TCRdb kept only the in-frame ones, dropping some. Here the sample spans around 120,000 clones, around 80% being singletons. Sequenced: PBMCs. The chain employs TRBV5-6 and TRBJ2-5; the match to TRBD1 covers 8 bases. This clonotype was obtained from a female donor in good health and CMV-seropositive. In nucleotides, the CDR3 is TGTGCCAGCAGCCCTGACAGGGGACTTCAAGAGACCCAGTACTTC. This encodes CASSPDRGLQETQYF.